The T cell receptor (beta chain) under discussion was sequenced for a study of blood T cell repertoires in COVID-19. Adults between roughly 18 and 95 years of age took part from 24 US areas. CDR1 and CDR2 (germline): LGHDT, YNNKEL (reference sequence). The CDR3 runs 15 residues. The V gene end was trimmed by 5 bases and the J gene end by 15 bases; junction bases not matched to a gene: 18. Authors' methods: For nucleated cells, counts were estimated from reference gene primer amplification. The repertoire was sequenced with immunoSEQ multiplex PCR; TCRdb's copy has only in-frame clones and lacks some. V and J calls and clone size are copied from that table; D and trimming were computed from the DNA. This table holds fewer than 250,000 clones, about 86% found once.

The clonotype was recovered from a woman aged 40 to 55 with acute COVID-19. This chain joins TRBV3-1 (or the pseudogene TRBV3-2) and TRBJ2-4; 8 bases align to TRBD2. The sequenced material came from PBMCs or T cells enriched from blood (not recorded which). The CDR3 coding sequence is TGTGCCAGCAGCGATTTGCTCCTAGCGGGTGCCCCCGGGTACTTC. Its protein is CASSDLLLAGAPGYF.